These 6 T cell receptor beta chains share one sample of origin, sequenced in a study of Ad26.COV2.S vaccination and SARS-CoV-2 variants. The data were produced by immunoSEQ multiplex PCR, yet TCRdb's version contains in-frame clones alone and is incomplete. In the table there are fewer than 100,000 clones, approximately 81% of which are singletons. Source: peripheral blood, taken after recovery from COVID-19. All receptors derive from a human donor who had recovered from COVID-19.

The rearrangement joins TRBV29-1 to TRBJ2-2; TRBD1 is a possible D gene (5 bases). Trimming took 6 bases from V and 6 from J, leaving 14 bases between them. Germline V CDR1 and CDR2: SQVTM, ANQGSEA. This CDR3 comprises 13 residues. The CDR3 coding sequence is TGCAGCGTGGCTAGGGGTCAGGCCGGGGAGCTGTTTTTT. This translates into CSVARGQAGELFF.

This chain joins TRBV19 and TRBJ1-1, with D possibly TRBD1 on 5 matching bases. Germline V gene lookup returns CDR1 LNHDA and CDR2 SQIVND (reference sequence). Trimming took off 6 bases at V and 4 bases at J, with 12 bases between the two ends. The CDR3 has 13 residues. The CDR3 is CASRLTTATEAFF. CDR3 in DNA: TGTGCCAGTAGGCTAACGACAGCCACTGAAGCTTTCTTT. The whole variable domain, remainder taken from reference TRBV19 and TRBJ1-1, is DGGITQSPKYLFRKEGQNVTLSCEQNLNHDAMYWYRQDPGQGLRLIYYSQIVNDFQKGDIAEGYSVSREKKESFPLTVTSAQKNPTAFYLCASRLTTATEAFFGQGTRLTVV.

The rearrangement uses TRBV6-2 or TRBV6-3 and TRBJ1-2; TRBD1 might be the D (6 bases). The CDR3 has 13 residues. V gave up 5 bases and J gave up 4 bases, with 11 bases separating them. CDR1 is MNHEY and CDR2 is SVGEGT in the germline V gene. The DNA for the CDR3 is TGTGCCAGCAGTGAGCAGGGGACCTATGGCTACACCTTC. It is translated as CASSEQGTYGYTF.

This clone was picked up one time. CDR3 protein: CASSRGGDVYEQYF. The CDR3 nucleotides read TGTGCCAGCAGTCGCGGAGGGGATGTCTACGAGCAGTACTTC. The chain couples TRBV27 to TRBJ2-7; possibly TRBD2 for D (6 bases). V dropped 5 bases and J dropped 3 bases, with 14 bases sitting between them. This CDR3 has 14 amino acids. Germline-derived CDR1 and CDR2 are MNHEY and SMNVEV (reference sequence).

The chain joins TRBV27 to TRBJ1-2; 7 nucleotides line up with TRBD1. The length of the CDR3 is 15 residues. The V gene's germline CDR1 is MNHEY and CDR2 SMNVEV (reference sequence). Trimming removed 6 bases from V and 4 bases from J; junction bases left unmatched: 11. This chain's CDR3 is CASRETGRDRYGYTF. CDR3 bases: TGTGCCAGCAGGGAGACAGGGAGGGATCGCTATGGCTACACCTTC.

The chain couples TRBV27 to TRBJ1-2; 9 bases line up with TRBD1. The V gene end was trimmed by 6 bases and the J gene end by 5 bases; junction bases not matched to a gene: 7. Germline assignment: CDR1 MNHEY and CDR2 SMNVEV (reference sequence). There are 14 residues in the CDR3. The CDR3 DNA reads TGTGCCAGCAGAACCACAGGGGGCAGATATGGCTACACCTTC. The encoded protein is CASRTTGGRYGYTF.